Listed below are T cell receptor beta chains from one sample, sequenced in a study of monozygotic twins with inflammatory bowel disease. TCRdb reprocessed the 5' RACE reads and stores each CDR3 protein as one record, lacking DNA. The table lists around 230,000 distinct CDR3 sequences, with around 1.5% in the top ten. What was sequenced was blood. All receptors come from a human donor with ulcerative colitis or Crohn's disease, or a healthy co-twin of an affected twin (not recorded which). CDR3s include the opening cysteine and the closing phenylalanine or tryptophan.

TRBJ2-2	TRBV29-1	CSGGQILTGELIF
TRBJ1-2	TRBV20-1	CSARAGSFHGYTF
TRBJ2-1	TRBV12-3/TRBV12-4	CASSPRGSEQFF
TRBJ1-1	TRBV3-1	CASSRPGTDEAFF
TRBJ1-5	TRBV20-1	CSATTGGYQPQHF
TRBJ2-3	TRBV10-3	CAISEADTQYF
TRBJ2-5	TRBV7-3	CASSLLGGVPGETQYF
TRBJ2-1	TRBV19	CASSMVDRYNEQFF
TRBJ2-7	TRBV15	CATSYHRNYSYEQYF
TRBJ2-7	TRBV5-1	CASSLAKGGGYEQYF
TRBJ2-3	TRBV6-5	CASSYSGGHGDTQYF
TRBJ1-2	TRBV15	CATSRDTAGYTF
TRBJ1-2	TRBV4-2	CASSQPATGGASGGYTF
TRBJ1-4	TRBV5-1	CASSPFEGEKLFF
TRBJ2-2	TRBV27	CASSPRPIRQGTGELFF
TRBJ2-7	TRBV12-3/TRBV12-4	CASSPLPGTHEQYF
TRBJ1-1	TRBV5-1	CASSQGAGTEAFF
TRBJ1-5	TRBV12-3/TRBV12-4	CASSFGRVNQPQHF